The clone carrying this T cell receptor beta chain appeared once. These data are taken from a study of cytomegalovirus exposure and HLA in healthy donors. PCR amplification relied on 60 Vbeta primers (plus 13 Jbeta primers). TCRdb keeps only in-frame clones here, not all; method: immunoSEQ multiplex PCR. The sample lists about 130,000 clones, about 80% seen once, with approximately 2.6% in the top ten. V was cut by 5 bases and J by 5 bases, with 16 bases left in between. Germline assignment: CDR1 MNHNY and CDR2 SVGAGI (reference sequence). The length of the CDR3 is 14 residues. J is TRBJ2-7 and V is TRBV6-6; D might be TRBD2 (5 bases). Source material: PBMCs. This TCR was recovered from a boy younger than 10 in good health and CMV-seronegative. CDR3 in DNA: TGTGCCAGCAGTCTAGGTCCCGAGGGAAACGAGCAGTACTTC. It specifies CASSLGPEGNEQYF.